This passage covers 18 T cell receptor beta chains from one sample sequenced in a study of shared clonotypes between healthy human individuals. The table came from immunoSEQ multiplex PCR; TCRdb's copy has only in-frame clones and leaves some out. This table has roughly 2.5 million clones, over 85% appearing once. The sequenced sample was naive CD4+ T cells sorted from blood. Subset indicated: CD45RA+ positively selected. The receptors originated from a man younger than 35 in good health.

The chain is built from TRBV7-8 and TRBJ1-1, with 7 nucleotides matching TRBD1. The V gene's germline CDR1 is SGHVS and CDR2 FQNEAQ. The CDR3 sequence is 15 residues long. V lost 3 bases to trimming and J lost 5 bases; unmatched junction nucleotides: 9. This CDR3 is CASSFTDRVGTEAFF. In DNA form, the CDR3 reads TGTGCCAGCAGCTTTACCGACAGGGTGGGAACTGAAGCTTTCTTT.

This chain joins TRBV18 and TRBJ2-1; D is perhaps TRBD2 (6 bases). From germline, CDR1 is KGHSH and CDR2 LQKENI. This CDR3 is built from 16 residues. Deletions cut 3 bases from V and 9 bases from J, with 21 bases between. The CDR3 DNA follows: TGTGCCAGCTCACCTCGACAGCCCTCGGCCGGGGGTGAGCAGTTCTTC. Translated, it gives CASSPRQPSAGGEQFF. The whole variable domain, remainder taken from reference TRBV18 and TRBJ2-1, is NAGVMQNPRHLVRRRGQEARLRCSPMKGHSHVYWYRQLPEEGLKFMVYLQKENIIDESGMPKERFSAEFPKEGPSILRIQQVVRGDSAAYFCASSPRQPSAGGEQFFGPGTRLTVL.

J is TRBJ1-5 and V is TRBV6-6; TRBD1 might be the D (5 bases). Germline V CDR1 and CDR2: MNHNY, SVGAGI (reference sequence). This CDR3 has 15 residues. The V end was cut by 6 bases, the J end by 1 base, with 13 bases between. The CDR3 protein is CASRKSRDSNQPQHF. CDR3 DNA: TGTGCCAGCAGAAAGAGCCGGGACAGCAATCAGCCCCAGCATTTT.

In the case of this clone: The sample carries other DNA sequences with the same CDR3. This sequence joins TRBV9 and TRBJ2-7, with D maybe TRBD2 (5 bases). Germline values: CDR1 SGDLS, CDR2 YYNGEE. Trimming cost V 0 bases and J 0 bases, with 7 bases left between them. The length of the CDR3 is 14 residues. CDR3 nucleotide sequence: TGTGCCAGCAGCGTAGTGGGGAGCTCCTACGAGCAGTACTTC. Translation gives CASSVVGSSYEQYF.

The chain carries TRBV2 and TRBJ1-1; 9 positions match TRBD1. CDR1 is SNHLY and CDR2 is FYNNEI in the germline V gene. V dropped 7 bases and J dropped 1; count of bases not matched to a gene: 4. This CDR3 is built from 14 residues. CDR3 sequence: CASIEDRGNTEAFF. CDR3 in DNA: TGTGCCAGCATTGAGGACAGGGGGAACACTGAAGCTTTCTTT.

The V call is TRBV5-6, the J call TRBJ2-3; no clear D. V was shortened by 5 bases and J by 0 bases, with 13 bases between the two germline ends. The CDR3 has 15 residues. Germline V CDR1 and CDR2: SGHDT, YYEEEE. CDR3 region: CASRPPGRSTDTQYF. DNA of the CDR3: TGTGCCAGCAGACCCCCCGGACGAAGCACAGATACGCAGTATTTT.

The chain recombines TRBV6-1 with TRBJ2-1, with 9 nucleotides matching TRBD2. The V segment lost 2 bases and the J segment 4 bases; nucleotides outside the gene matches: 6. Germline loops: CDR1 MNHNS, CDR2 SASEGT. This CDR3 contains 16 residues. The CDR3 nucleotides read TGTGCCAGCAGTGAATATCCAGCGGGGGGTTACAATGAGCAGTTCTTC. This codes for CASSEYPAGGYNEQFF.

This clone came up once. The chain links TRBV9 to TRBJ2-1, with a possible D match to TRBD2 (5 bases). The V and J ends lost 0 bases and 8 bases respectively, with 9 bases between them. The CDR3 contains 13 residues. Germline V gene lookup returns CDR1 SGDLS and CDR2 YYNGEE. The CDR3 bases are TGTGCCAGCAGCGTAGGACCGAGGGATGAGCAGTTCTTC. This encodes CASSVGPRDEQFF.

V is TRBV18 and J is TRBJ2-1; 10 bases agree with TRBD2. V dropped 3 bases and J dropped 3; count of bases not matched to a gene: 14. The germline V gene has CDR1 KGHSH and CDR2 LQKENI. CDR3 length: 19 residues. The CDR3 DNA reads as TGTGCCAGCTCACCTATAGAACAGAGCGGGAGGGCCTACTACAATGAGCAGTTCTTC. Protein: CASSPIEQSGRAYYNEQFF. Using reference TRBV18 and TRBJ2-1 for the parts outside the CDR3, the full variable domain is NAGVMQNPRHLVRRRGQEARLRCSPMKGHSHVYWYRQLPEEGLKFMVYLQKENIIDESGMPKERFSAEFPKEGPSILRIQQVVRGDSAAYFCASSPIEQSGRAYYNEQFFGPGTRLTVL.

Of note for this clone: Other DNA sequences in the same sample also yield this CDR3. V usage is TRBV9 and J usage is TRBJ2-3, with TRBD2 matching 9 bases. The V gene end was trimmed by 0 bases and the J gene end by 4 bases; junction bases not matched to a gene: 3. CDR1 is SGDLS, CDR2 YYNGEE, per germline. The CDR3 has 15 amino acids. The CDR3 nucleotides are TGTGCCAGCAGCGTAGCAGCGGGGGGAGCAGATACGCAGTATTTT. Protein product: CASSVAAGGADTQYF.

The chain employs TRBV6-5 and TRBJ2-2; D is perhaps TRBD1 or TRBD2 (5 bases each). V was trimmed by 10 bases and J by 2 bases, leaving 11 bases between them. CDR3 length: 13 amino acids. CDR1 is MNHEY, CDR2 SVGAGI, per germline. DNA for the CDR3: TGTGCCACCCCCCGGGGCAACACCGGGGAGCTGTTTTTT. Translation: CATPRGNTGELFF.

This clone was seen once. The chain has TRBV4-3 and TRBJ1-4; possibly TRBD1 for D (6 bases). The CDR3 totals 16 residues. Trimming shortened V by 0 bases and J by 6 bases, and 14 bases separated the two germline ends. Germline V gene sequence: CDR1 LGHNA, CDR2 YSLEER. CDR3 sequence: CASSQDPGGGYEKLFF. The DNA of the CDR3 is TGCGCCAGCAGCCAAGATCCGGGGGGCGGGTATGAAAAACTGTTTTTT.

The table lists this clone with a count of one. This chain connects TRBV5-6 to TRBJ1-1; no firm D call. This CDR3 has 12 residues. The V gene lost 3 bases and the J gene lost 5 bases, with 8 bases spanning the gap. CDR1 is SGHDT and CDR2 is YYEEEE in the germline V gene. In nucleotides, the CDR3 is TGTGCCAGCAGCTCAGTGAGAACTGAAGCTTTCTTT. It is translated as CASSSVRTEAFF.

This chain connects TRBV6-5 to TRBJ1-6; 10 bases fit TRBD1. CDR1 MNHEY and CDR2 SVGAGI come from the germline V gene. J gave up 16 bases and V 5 bases, and 2 bases lay outside the gene matches. CDR3 length: 11 amino acids. CDR3 nucleotides: TGTGCCAGCAGTGGGGGACAGGGGCTCCACTTT. Translating gives CASSGGQGLHF.

This clone was seen only once. The J gene is TRBJ2-5, the V gene TRBV14; D gene unclear. V shed 1 base and J shed 1 base, with 13 bases lying between them. The CDR3 runs to 16 residues. Germline V lookup: CDR1 SGHDN, CDR2 FVKESK. CDR3 bases: TGTGCCAGCAGCCAAGGACACACGAGCTTCCAAGAGACCCAGTACTTC. Translating it yields CASSQGHTSFQETQYF. Combining the CDR3 with reference TRBV14 and TRBJ2-5 gives the whole variable domain EAGVTQFPSHSVIEKGQTVTLRCDPISGHDNLYWYRRVMGKEIKFLLHFVKESKQDESGMPNNRFLAERTGGTYSTLKVQPAELEDSGVYFCASSQGHTSFQETQYFGPGTRLLVL.

This clone appeared a few times. The chain joins TRBV5-6 to TRBJ2-5; the D gene is possibly TRBD1 (6 bases). The CDR3 covers 13 residues. Trimming cost V 5 bases and J 7 bases, with 15 bases left between them. In germline, CDR1 is SGHDT, CDR2 YYEEEE. The CDR3 sequence: CASRDGQMGTQYF. CDR3 bases: TGTGCCAGCAGGGATGGACAGATGGGGACCCAGTACTTC.

The genes are TRBV10-1 and TRBJ2-3; 10 nucleotides match TRBD1. Germline V gene data show CDR1 as WNHNN and CDR2 as SYGVQD (reference sequence). V was pared by 4 bases and J by 1 base, with 5 bases of the junction left unmatched. The CDR3 extends over 16 amino acids. The chain's CDR3 is CASSAGDRGGTDTQYF. CDR3 bases: TGCGCCAGCAGTGCTGGGGACAGGGGCGGCACAGATACGCAGTATTTT.

This clone came up a few times. The chain has TRBV21-1 and TRBJ1-5. TRBV21-1 is marked as a pseudogene. The CDR3 totals 17 residues. In DNA form, the CDR3 reads TGTGCCAGCAGCCTAAAGTTGGACTTCCGGAGCAATCAGCCCCAGCATTTT. Its protein is CASSLKLDFRSNQPQHF.